What follows are 2 T cell receptor beta chains derived from one specimen sequenced in a study of OX40 agonist ivuxolimab in advanced cancers. Libraries were prepared by immunoSEQ multiplex PCR; TCRdb keeps only in-frame clonotypes and omits some of them. Here the sample spans about 82,000 clones, 91% being singletons. The starting material was CD4+ or CD8+ T cells sorted from blood, obtained in a trial of the OX40 agonist ivuxolimab. The receptors were gathered from an adult with an advanced solid tumor such as melanoma, head and neck, liver or kidney cancer.

The chain carries TRBV28 and TRBJ2-2, with D perhaps TRBD2 (5 bases). The CDR3 totals 13 residues. The V end was cut by 4 bases, the J end by 7 bases, with 10 bases between. The germline gives CDR1 MDHEN, CDR2 SYDVKM. The CDR3 reads CASSWTRDGELFF. CDR3 nucleotides: TGTGCCAGCAGTTGGACGAGGGACGGGGAGCTGTTTTTT.

This clone is a singleton in its sample. The chain employs TRBV2 and TRBJ1-5; D ambiguous. Germline V lookup: CDR1 SNHLY, CDR2 FYNNEI. The CDR3 sequence is 14 residues long. The V gene lost 3 bases and the J gene lost 0 bases, with 6 bases spanning the gap. The CDR3 DNA reads as TGTGCCAGCAGTGAGGGGTCTAGCAATCAGCCCCAGCATTTT. Encoded protein: CASSEGSSNQPQHF.